The 29 T cell receptor beta chains in this list originate from one sample, sequenced in a study of beta chain features in type 1 diabetes. Overall study results and limits: Among patients with Type 1 diabetes, TCRB CDR3s were moderately but significantly shorter in every one of the four CD4+ subsets.

Expressed TCRB transcripts were sequenced because the entire RNA isolate underwent reverse transcription. Sequencing was performed with immunoSEQ multiplex PCR; in TCRdb, only in-frame clones are kept and a portion is missing. This sample yields about 700,000 clones, of which under 15% are seen a single time; less than 0.025% belongs to the top ten. The antigens for these receptors are not known. The sample was naive CD4+ T cells from blood. Every receptor here comes from a man younger than 30 with type 1 diabetes.

V is TRBV10-3 and J is TRBJ1-1; D is perhaps TRBD1 (5 bases). V shed 0 bases and J shed 4 bases, with 12 bases lying between them. The CDR3 runs 15 residues. In germline, CDR1 is ENHRY, CDR2 SYGVKD. CDR3 sequence reads: CAISESNARATEAFF. CDR3 nucleotide sequence: TGTGCCATCAGTGAGTCGAACGCCAGGGCCACTGAAGCTTTCTTT.

This clone showed up just a few times. The chain's CDR3 is CASSQDINGQQYF. CDR3 nucleotides: TGTGCCAGCAGCCAAGATATTAATGGGCAGCAGTACTTC. This chain uses TRBV14 with TRBJ2-7; D is uncertain. V was pared by 0 bases and J by 8 bases, with 11 bases between. Germline V gives CDR1 SGHDN, CDR2 FVKESK. This CDR3 region has 13 residues.

This clone was detected only a few times. The DNA of the CDR3 is TGCGCCAGCACAATCCCAGGAATGACAGATACGCAGTATTTT. This translates into CASTIPGMTDTQYF. The chain uses TRBV5-1 and TRBJ2-3; D call uncertain. In germline, CDR1 is SGHRS, CDR2 YFSETQ. The CDR3 runs to 14 residues. V was cut by 6 bases and J by 3 bases, with 14 bases left in between. Full variable domain (rest looked up from reference TRBV5-1 and TRBJ2-3): KAGVTQTPRYLIKTRGQQVTLSCSPISGHRSVSWYQQTPGQGLQFLFEYFSETQRNKGNFPGRFSGRQFSNSRSEMNVSTLELGDSALYLCASTIPGMTDTQYFGPGTRLTVL.

Only a few counts were recorded for this clone. This chain uses TRBV28 with TRBJ1-6; 10 bases map to TRBD1. The V gene's germline CDR1 is MDHEN and CDR2 SYDVKM. V gave up 6 bases and J gave up 8 bases; unmatched junction bases: 4. This CDR3 is 14 amino acids long. The CDR3 spells CASSPGTGDSPLHF. For the CDR3, the DNA is TGTGCCAGCAGCCCCGGGACAGGGGATTCACCCCTCCACTTT.

The chain couples TRBV7-2 to TRBJ2-7; D not certain. Germline CDR1 is SGHTA and CDR2 is FQGNSA. Trimming shortened V by 2 bases and J by 2 bases, and 7 bases separated the two germline ends. The CDR3 contains 13 residues. CDR3 in DNA: TGTGCCAGCAGCTTAAAACCTACCTACGAGCAGTACTTC. Translation gives CASSLKPTYEQYF.

This clone appeared a few times. CDR3 in DNA: TGTGCCAGCAGCTCCGGGAATCGGGAGCACGAGCAGTACTTC. Amino acids: CASSSGNREHEQYF. The chain recombines TRBV11-1 with TRBJ2-7, with D perhaps matching TRBD2 (6 bases). The V gene lost 4 bases and the J gene lost 5 bases, with 15 bases spanning the gap. Germline lookup yields CDR1 SGHAT and CDR2 FQDESV (reference sequence). This CDR3 has 14 residues.

This chain connects TRBV2 to TRBJ1-6, with no clear D. The germline V gene encodes CDR1 SNHLY and CDR2 FYNNEI. This CDR3 is 12 amino acids long. Trimming stripped 3 bases from V and 12 bases from J, with 9 bases between. DNA for the CDR3: TGTGCCAGCAGTGATCTGATTGAACCCCTCCACTTT. Residues: CASSDLIEPLHF.

The chain links TRBV19 to TRBJ2-1; a possible D gene is TRBD2 (5 bases). The germline CDR1 and CDR2 sequences are LNHDA and SQIVND (reference sequence). The length of the CDR3 is 15 residues. V lost 4 bases and J 8 bases, leaving 18 bases between the germline ends. The CDR3 DNA follows: TGTGCCAGTAGTAGTTCGCCGGACTCTGGGGATGAGCAGTTCTTC. This codes for CASSSSPDSGDEQFF.

This chain joins TRBV7-9 and TRBJ2-7, with 12 bases that match TRBD2. The germline CDR1 and CDR2 sequences are SEHNR and FQNEAQ (reference sequence). This CDR3 has 14 residues. V lost 5 bases, J lost 4 bases, and 3 bases stayed unmatched. The CDR3 DNA reads TGTGCCAGCAGCAAGACTAGCGGGGGTTACGAGCAGTACTTC. It specifies CASSKTSGGYEQYF.

This clone was counted only a few times. The chain carries TRBV23-1 and TRBJ1-4; no reliable D call. TRBV23-1 is classed as an ORF, of uncertain function. V lost 11 bases and J 1 base, leaving 17 bases between the germline ends. The CDR3 consists of 15 residues. CDR3 sequence: CAQNRGLGTNEKLFF. CDR3 bases: TGCGCCCAAAACAGAGGTCTTGGAACTAATGAAAAACTGTTTTTT.

This clone was counted a few times. Compared with germline, one end of the junction differs, possibly owing to a read error. The chain is built from TRBV13 and TRBJ2-1, with a tentative D call TRBD1 (5 bases). From germline, CDR1 is PRHDT and CDR2 FYEKMQ (reference sequence). The CDR3 is made up of 12 amino acids. CDR3 residues: CASRLGANEQFF. The CDR3 DNA is TGTGCCAGCAGATTAGGGGCAAATGAGCAGTTCTTC.

The chain is built from TRBV5-6 and TRBJ1-1; D remains ambiguous. The ends were cut back, 2 bases at V and 4 bases at J, with 12 bases in the middle. The germline CDR1 and CDR2 sequences are SGHDT and YYEEEE. This CDR3 comprises 14 residues. CDR3: CASSFVGFSTEAFF. The CDR3 nucleotides are TGTGCCAGCAGCTTCGTTGGTTTCAGCACTGAAGCTTTCTTT.

The gene calls are TRBV18 and TRBJ1-1; D is undetermined. The length of the CDR3 is 16 residues. Germline values: CDR1 KGHSH, CDR2 LQKENI. V was pared by 3 bases and J by 0 bases, with 14 bases between. The CDR3 here is CASSPSGPNMNTEAFF. DNA of the CDR3: TGTGCCAGCTCACCTTCAGGCCCTAACATGAACACTGAAGCTTTCTTT. Variable domain in full (rest from reference TRBV18 and TRBJ1-1): NAGVMQNPRHLVRRRGQEARLRCSPMKGHSHVYWYRQLPEEGLKFMVYLQKENIIDESGMPKERFSAEFPKEGPSILRIQQVVRGDSAAYFCASSPSGPNMNTEAFFGQGTRLTVV.

This clone was seen only a few times. The V call is TRBV5-1, the J call TRBJ2-5, with TRBD1 matching 7 bases. The CDR3 spans 13 residues. The germline V gene has CDR1 SGHRS and CDR2 YFSETQ. With 3 bases clipped from V and 3 bases from J, the junction kept 2 bases outside the gene matches. The CDR3 DNA reads TGCGCCAGCAGCTCGGGACAGAAAGAGACCCAGTACTTC. Its translation is CASSSGQKETQYF.

The sample holds a few counts of this clone. This chain uses TRBV7-8 with TRBJ1-2; D might be TRBD1 (5 bases). Germline CDR1 and CDR2: SGHVS and FQNEAQ. V was shortened by 4 bases and J by 5 bases, with 17 bases between the two germline ends. This CDR3 is 15 amino acids long. CDR3 DNA sequence: TGTGCCAGCAGCTCCCCCTCAGGGCGCGAATATGGCTACACCTTC. Its translation is CASSSPSGREYGYTF.

This clone was detected a few times. Within the sample, other DNA sequences also encode this same CDR3. The chain joins TRBV18 to TRBJ1-6; tentative D call: TRBD1 (5 bases). CDR3 length equals 14 residues. Per the germline V gene, CDR1 is KGHSH and CDR2 is LQKENI. V was cut by 3 bases and J by 8 bases, with 11 bases left in between. CDR3 residues: CASSPRDGDSPLHF. The DNA for the CDR3 is TGTGCCAGCTCACCCCGGGACGGAGATTCACCCCTCCACTTT.

The CDR3 spells CASSRLKETSPLHF. CDR3 nucleotides: TGTGCCAGCAGCCGTCTGAAGGAGACTTCACCCCTCCACTTT. V and J are TRBV5-6 and TRBJ1-6; D unresolved. V shed 4 bases and J shed 9 bases, with 14 bases lying between them. This CDR3 contains 14 residues. In germline, CDR1 is SGHDT, CDR2 YYEEEE.

This clone turned up a few times. The chain employs TRBV28 and TRBJ2-1; TRBD1 agrees at 9 bases. V trimming: 2 bases; J trimming: 9 bases; junction bases outside the gene matches: 11. CDR1 is MDHEN and CDR2 is SYDVKM in the germline V gene. The CDR3 covers 16 residues. This CDR3 reads CASSLDPPPDRGEQFF. CDR3 in DNA: TGTGCCAGCAGTTTAGACCCCCCCCCGGACAGGGGTGAGCAGTTCTTC.

V gene TRBV5-6 combines with J gene TRBJ1-2; D not certain. The V end was cut by 4 bases, the J end by 4 bases, with 14 bases between. The CDR3 has 14 amino acids. The germline V gene has CDR1 SGHDT and CDR2 YYEEEE. The CDR3, as DNA: TGTGCCAGCAGCCCCGGGCGGGGTGCCTATGGCTACACCTTC. Its protein is CASSPGRGAYGYTF.

This chain links TRBV28 with TRBJ2-1, with TRBD2 matching over 10 bases. There are 16 residues in the CDR3. Germline V lookup: CDR1 MDHEN, CDR2 SYDVKM. V lost 3 bases to trimming and J lost 6 bases; unmatched junction nucleotides: 8. CDR3 coding DNA: TGTGCCAGCAGTTTCAGGGGACTAGCGTTGGGCAATGAGCAGTTCTTC. This sequence encodes CASSFRGLALGNEQFF. The full variable domain, in which reference TRBV28 and TRBJ2-1 provide the parts outside the CDR3, is DVKVTQSSRYLVKRTGEKVFLECVQDMDHENMFWYRQDPGLGLRLIYFSYDVKMKEKGDIPEGYSVSREKKERFSLILESASTNQTSMYLCASSFRGLALGNEQFFGPGTRLTVL.

This clone turned up a few times. The chain recombines TRBV21-1 with TRBJ2-4. TRBV21-1 is shown as a pseudogene. CDR3 length: 15 amino acids. For the CDR3, the DNA is TGTGCCAGCAGCAAAGTCGCCTTAGCCAAAAACATTCAGTACTTC. Protein sequence: CASSKVALAKNIQYF.

V gene TRBV6-6 combines with J gene TRBJ1-4; TRBD1 is a possible D gene (6 bases). The CDR3 runs 14 residues. Deletions cut 2 bases from V and 10 bases from J, with 14 bases between. The V gene's germline CDR1 is MNHNY and CDR2 SVGAGI (reference sequence). The CDR3 DNA sequence: TGTGCCAGCAGTTACGGCCTGGAAGGGGGAAAACTGTTTTTT. Its protein is CASSYGLEGGKLFF.

The chain links TRBV5-1 to TRBJ2-5; maybe TRBD1 (6 bases). The V end was cut by 5 bases, the J end by 3 bases, with 14 bases between. CDR1 is SGHRS and CDR2 is YFSETQ in the germline V gene. This CDR3 has 14 amino acids. CDR3 coding DNA: TGCGCCAGCAGTTTGACAGGACTTGAAGAGACCCAGTACTTC. This translates into CASSLTGLEETQYF.

The V gene is TRBV6-5, the J gene TRBJ1-3, with D possibly matching TRBD1 (5 bases). Trimming cost V 6 bases and J 1 base, with 10 bases left between them. CDR1 is MNHEY, CDR2 SVGAGI, per germline. The CDR3 consists of 14 residues. Here the CDR3 DNA reads TGTGCCAGCAGACTGGGGGGGTCTGGAAACACCATATATTTT. Its translation is CASRLGGSGNTIYF.

The chain combines TRBV27 with TRBJ1-1; 10 bases align to TRBD1. The CDR3 runs to 16 residues. The germline V gene has CDR1 MNHEY and CDR2 SMNVEV (reference sequence). Losses at the gene ends were 2 bases for V and 2 bases for J; bases not matched to a gene: 5. The CDR3 spells CASSLEGQGSNTEAFF. The CDR3 DNA follows: TGTGCCAGCAGTTTAGAGGGACAGGGGTCCAACACTGAAGCTTTCTTT.

The chain links TRBV28 to TRBJ1-4; maybe TRBD1 (5 bases). The CDR3 has 12 residues. The germline gives CDR1 MDHEN, CDR2 SYDVKM. The V end lost 9 bases, the J end lost 5 bases, and 10 bases lay between the germline ends. The CDR3 reads CASQGNNEKLFF. The CDR3 region has the DNA TGTGCCAGTCAGGGTAACAATGAAAAACTGTTTTTT.

This clone was recorded only once. The chain couples TRBV6-6 to TRBJ1-2, with D possibly being TRBD1 (5 bases). Trimming took 2 bases from V and 5 from J, leaving 6 bases between them. CDR1 is MNHNY, CDR2 SVGAGI, per germline (reference sequence). The CDR3 length is 12 residues. The chain's CDR3 is CASSYGAYGYTF. In DNA, the CDR3 is TGTGCCAGCAGTTACGGGGCTTATGGCTACACCTTC.

This clone was counted between two and nine times. The chain combines TRBV9 with TRBJ2-1; 7 bases fit TRBD1. From germline, CDR1 is SGDLS and CDR2 YYNGEE. J lost 0 bases, V lost 0 bases, and 0 bases had no gene match. The CDR3 has 15 amino acids. This CDR3 reads CASSVEGASYNEQFF. CDR3 coding DNA: TGTGCCAGCAGCGTAGAGGGGGCCTCCTACAATGAGCAGTTCTTC.

This clone has only a few counts. The V call is TRBV5-1, the J call TRBJ2-5; D gene ambiguous. V lost 0 bases, J lost 1 base, and 4 bases lay in between. The CDR3 extends over 13 amino acids. Germline assignment: CDR1 SGHRS and CDR2 YFSETQ. DNA for the CDR3: TGCGCCAGCAGCTTGGGGGCCCAAGAGACCCAGTACTTC. It codes for CASSLGAQETQYF. Complete variable domain (other parts from reference TRBV5-1 and TRBJ2-5): KAGVTQTPRYLIKTRGQQVTLSCSPISGHRSVSWYQQTPGQGLQFLFEYFSETQRNKGNFPGRFSGRQFSNSRSEMNVSTLELGDSALYLCASSLGAQETQYFGPGTRLLVL.